The 10 T cell receptor beta chains below were found in one sample sequenced in a study of regulatory T cells in long-lasting Graves disease. Time point here: newly diagnosed GD, antithyroid drugs for less than 3 months. After RNA was extracted from PBMCs, the TCR library was made from it. CDR3 regions were amplified by Arm-PCR using iRepertoire HTBI primers to build TCR beta libraries. TCRdb processed the multiplex PCR reads anew with MiXCR; each CDR3 protein has one entry. The repertoire includes some 320,000 distinct CDR3 sequences, 15% to 20% of them detected once, and more than 35% sits in the top ten. The specimen was peripheral blood mononuclear cells (PBMCs), collected at new diagnosis, from a patient treated with antithyroid drugs. The receptors were gathered from a female donor with Graves disease.

The chain joins TRBV4-1 to TRBJ2-1; tentative D call: TRBD1 (6 bases). The germline V gene encodes CDR1 MGHRA and CDR2 YSYEKL. The CDR3 covers 14 residues. Trimming pared 0 bases from V and 7 bases from J, leaving 10 bases between. The CDR3: CASSQEQGRNEQFF. For the CDR3, the DNA is TGCGCCAGCAGCCAAGAACAGGGTCGGAATGAGCAGTTCTTC.

The chain joins TRBV5-4 to TRBJ2-7, with D unclear. Germline CDR1 SGHNT, CDR2 YYREEE (reference sequence). The CDR3 is 12 residues long. The ends were cut back, 0 bases at V and 7 bases at J, with 8 bases in the middle. The CDR3 loop is CASSLGAWEQYF. CDR3 DNA sequence: TGTGCCAGCAGCTTGGGAGCGTGGGAGCAGTACTTC. The variable domain in full, with the rest retrieved from reference TRBV5-4 and TRBJ2-7, is ETGVTQSPTHLIKTRGQQVTLRCSSQSGHNTVSWYQQALGQGPQFIFQYYREEENGRGNFPPRFSGLQFPNYSSELNVNALELDDSALYLCASSLGAWEQYFGPGTRLTVT.

In the case of this clonotype: No DNA is shown, since the ends of the CDR3 on it are uncertain; the CDR3 is the one TCRdb lists. This chain joins TRBV11-3 and TRBJ2-3. Germline loops: CDR1 SGHNT, CDR2 YENEEA. The CDR3 sequence runs 18 residues, both termini included. The CDR3 region is CASSFYICSALLTDTQYF.

This clonotype was detected ten times or more. This rearrangement joins TRBV15 to TRBJ2-7; D not certain. This CDR3 comprises 13 residues. Germline loops: CDR1 LNHNV, CDR2 YYDKDF (reference sequence). V dropped 0 bases and J dropped 6 bases, with 9 bases sitting between them. The CDR3 is CATSRDTGSEQYF. For the CDR3, the DNA is TGTGCCACCAGCAGAGACACGGGTTCCGAGCAGTACTTC. Complete variable domain (other parts from reference TRBV15 and TRBJ2-7): DAMVIQNPRYQVTQFGKPVTLSCSQTLNHNVMYWYQQKSSQAPKLLFHYYDKDFNNEADTPDNFQSRRPNTSFCFLDIRSPGLGDTAMYLCATSRDTGSEQYFGPGTRLTVT.

This clonotype was seen ten or more times. The J gene is TRBJ2-4, the V gene TRBV12-3 or TRBV12-4; 7 nucleotides align to TRBD1. Unmatched junction bases numbered 8, after V lost 6 bases and J lost 0 bases. CDR3 length equals 16 residues. The CDR3 reads CASSRRQGLAKNIQYF. CDR3 nucleotide sequence: TGTGCCAGCAGCCGGCGACAGGGCCTAGCCAAAAACATTCAGTACTTC.

This clonotype was seen many times. The chain couples TRBV7-8 to TRBJ2-1; 9 bases agree with TRBD2. Germline-derived CDR1 and CDR2 are SGHVS and FQNEAQ. The CDR3 length is 16 residues. Trimming removed 4 bases from V and 9 bases from J; junction bases left unmatched: 13. This chain's CDR3 is CASSSFSGRRKLEQFF. The CDR3 DNA sequence: TGTGCCAGCAGCTCATTTAGCGGGAGAAGAAAACTTGAGCAGTTCTTC.

At least ten counts were recorded for this clonotype. V usage is TRBV6-1 and J usage is TRBJ1-1; the D gene is possibly TRBD1 (6 bases). The CDR3 runs to 13 residues. Germline assignment: CDR1 MNHNS and CDR2 SASEGT. The V end lost 5 bases, the J end lost 11 bases, and 18 bases lay between the germline ends. The CDR3 DNA follows: TGTGCCAGCAGTAAAAACGGGGGCGCCTATGCTTTCTTT. It specifies CASSKNGGAYAFF.

This clonotype has a count of ten or more. The V call is TRBV12-3 or TRBV12-4, the J call TRBJ2-1; TRBD2 matches at 14 bases. Trimming cost V 6 bases and J 5 bases; bases outside gene matches: 15. The CDR3 is made up of 19 amino acids. The CDR3 bases are TGTGCCAGCAGCAATCATGGACTAGCGGGAGGTCAGTTAAACAATGAGCAGTTCTTC. Amino acids: CASSNHGLAGGQLNNEQFF.

In this sample, this clonotype turned up once. The chain couples TRBV10-3 to TRBJ2-7; 7 bases agree with TRBD2. The CDR3 contains 15 residues. The junction had 9 bases not matched to a gene; V was cut back by 3 bases and J by 4 bases. Germline V gene lookup returns CDR1 ENHRY and CDR2 SYGVKD. CDR3 residues: CAISESRGSSYEQYF. In DNA form, the CDR3 reads TGTGCCATCAGTGAATCTCGCGGGAGCAGTTACGAGCAGTACTTC.

This chain joins TRBV27 and TRBJ2-7; D is possibly TRBD2 (6 bases). Germline CDR1 reads MNHEY; CDR2 reads SMNVEV (reference sequence). V dropped 3 bases and J dropped 0 bases, with 12 bases sitting between them. The CDR3 consists of 15 residues. CDR3 bases: TGTGCCAGCAGTTTCCACCTGACTAGCTCCTACGAGCAGTACTTC. Protein sequence: CASSFHLTSSYEQYF.